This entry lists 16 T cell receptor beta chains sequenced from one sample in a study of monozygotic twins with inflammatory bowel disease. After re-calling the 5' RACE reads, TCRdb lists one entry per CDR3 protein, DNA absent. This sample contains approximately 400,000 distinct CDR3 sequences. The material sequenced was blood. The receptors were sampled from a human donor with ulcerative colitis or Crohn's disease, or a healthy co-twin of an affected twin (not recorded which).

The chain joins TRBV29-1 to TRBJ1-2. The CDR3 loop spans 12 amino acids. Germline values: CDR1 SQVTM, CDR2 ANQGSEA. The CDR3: CSVEWRGYGYTF.

The CDR3 protein is CASRTGVVGEQYF. The chain has TRBV14 and TRBJ2-7; without DNA, the TCRdb call of TRBD2 cannot be checked. The CDR3 runs 13 residues. CDR1 is SGHDN, CDR2 FVKESK, per germline.

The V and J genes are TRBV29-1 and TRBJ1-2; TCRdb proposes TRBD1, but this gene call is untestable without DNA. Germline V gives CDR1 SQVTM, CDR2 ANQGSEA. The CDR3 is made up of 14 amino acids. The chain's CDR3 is CSVGGTGGISGYTF.

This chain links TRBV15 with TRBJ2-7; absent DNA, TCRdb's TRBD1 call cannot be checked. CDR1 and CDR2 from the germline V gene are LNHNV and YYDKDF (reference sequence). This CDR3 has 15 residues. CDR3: CATSSRGGSHYEQYF.

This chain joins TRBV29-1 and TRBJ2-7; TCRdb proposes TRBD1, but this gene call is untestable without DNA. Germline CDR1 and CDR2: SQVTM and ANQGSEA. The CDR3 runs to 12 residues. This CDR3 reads CSVEGGSHEQYF.

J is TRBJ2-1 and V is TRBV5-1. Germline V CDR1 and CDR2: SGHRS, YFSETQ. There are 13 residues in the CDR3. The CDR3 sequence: CASSLDLLDEQFF.

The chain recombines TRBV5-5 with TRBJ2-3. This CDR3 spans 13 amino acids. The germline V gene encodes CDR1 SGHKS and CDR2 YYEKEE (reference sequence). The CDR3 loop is CASSGSTGDTQCF. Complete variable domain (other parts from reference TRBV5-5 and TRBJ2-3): DAGVTQSPTHLIKTRGQQVTLRCSPISGHKSVSWYQQVLGQGPQFIFQYYEKEERGRGNFPDRFSARQFPNYSSELNVNALLLGDSALYLCASSGSTGDTQCFGPGTRLTVL.

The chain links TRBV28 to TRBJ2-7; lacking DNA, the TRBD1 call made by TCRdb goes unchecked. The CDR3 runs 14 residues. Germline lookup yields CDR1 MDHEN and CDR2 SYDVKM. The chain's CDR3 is CASRPRRRGYEQYF.

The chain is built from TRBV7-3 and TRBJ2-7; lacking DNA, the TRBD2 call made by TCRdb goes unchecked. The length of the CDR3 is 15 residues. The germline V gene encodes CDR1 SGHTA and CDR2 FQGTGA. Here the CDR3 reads CASSFPTSGGYEQYF.

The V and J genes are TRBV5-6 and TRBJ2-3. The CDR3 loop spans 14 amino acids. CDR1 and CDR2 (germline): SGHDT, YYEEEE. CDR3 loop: CASSFIENTDTQYF.

The chain's CDR3 is CAISTGTETQYF. The genes are TRBV10-3 and TRBJ2-5; TCRdb names TRBD1, which stays unverified in the absence of DNA. There are 12 residues in the CDR3. The V gene's germline CDR1 is ENHRY and CDR2 SYGVKD.

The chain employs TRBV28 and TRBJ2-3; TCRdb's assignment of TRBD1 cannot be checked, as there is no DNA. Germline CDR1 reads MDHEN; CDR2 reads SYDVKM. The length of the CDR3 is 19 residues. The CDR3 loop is CASSFYPRGAGGRTDTQYF.

The chain's CDR3 is CASSPASRGGNEQFF. The rearrangement links TRBV5-1 to TRBJ2-1; TCRdb calls TRBD1, which cannot be checked without DNA. Germline assignment: CDR1 SGHRS and CDR2 YFSETQ. CDR3 length: 15 amino acids.

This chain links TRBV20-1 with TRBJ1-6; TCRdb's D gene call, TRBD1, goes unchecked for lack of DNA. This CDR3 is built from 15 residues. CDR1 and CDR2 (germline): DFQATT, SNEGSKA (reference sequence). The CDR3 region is CSARDDRFRDSPLHF.

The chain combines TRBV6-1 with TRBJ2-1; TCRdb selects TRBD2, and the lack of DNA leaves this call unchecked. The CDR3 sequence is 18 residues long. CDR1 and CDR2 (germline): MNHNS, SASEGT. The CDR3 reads CASRRGLAGAPSYNEQFF.

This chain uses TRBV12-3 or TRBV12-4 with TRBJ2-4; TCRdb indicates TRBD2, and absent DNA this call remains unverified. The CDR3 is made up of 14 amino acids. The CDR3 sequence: CASSLTSEANIQYF.